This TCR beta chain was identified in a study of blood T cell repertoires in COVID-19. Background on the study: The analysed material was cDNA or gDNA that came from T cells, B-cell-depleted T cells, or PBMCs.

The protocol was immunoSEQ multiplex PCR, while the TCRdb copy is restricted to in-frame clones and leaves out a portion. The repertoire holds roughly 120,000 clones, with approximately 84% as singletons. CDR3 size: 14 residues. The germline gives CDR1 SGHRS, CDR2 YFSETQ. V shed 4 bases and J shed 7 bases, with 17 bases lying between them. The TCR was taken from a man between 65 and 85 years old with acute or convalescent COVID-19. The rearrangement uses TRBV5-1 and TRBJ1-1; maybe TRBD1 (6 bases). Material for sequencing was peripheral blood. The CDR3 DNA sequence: TGCGCCAGCAGCCCCACAGGGCCTGCTATTGAAGCTTTCTTT. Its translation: CASSPTGPAIEAFF. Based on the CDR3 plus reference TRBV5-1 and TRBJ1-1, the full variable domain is KAGVTQTPRYLIKTRGQQVTLSCSPISGHRSVSWYQQTPGQGLQFLFEYFSETQRNKGNFPGRFSGRQFSNSRSEMNVSTLELGDSALYLCASSPTGPAIEAFFGQGTRLTVV.